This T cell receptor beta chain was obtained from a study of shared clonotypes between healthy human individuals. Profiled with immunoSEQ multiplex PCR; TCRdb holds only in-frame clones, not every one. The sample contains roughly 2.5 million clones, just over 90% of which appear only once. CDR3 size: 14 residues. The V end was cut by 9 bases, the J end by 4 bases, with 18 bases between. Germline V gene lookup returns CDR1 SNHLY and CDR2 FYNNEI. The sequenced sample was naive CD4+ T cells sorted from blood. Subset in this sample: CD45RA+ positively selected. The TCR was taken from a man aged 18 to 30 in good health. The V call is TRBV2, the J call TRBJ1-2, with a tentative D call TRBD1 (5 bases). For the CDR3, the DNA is TGTGCCAGTAAGACACAGACAGTTCTCTATGGCTACACCTTC. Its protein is CASKTQTVLYGYTF.